This T cell receptor beta chain is from a study of blood T cell repertoires in COVID-19. Produced via immunoSEQ multiplex PCR; TCRdb's table is partial and in-frame only. The data hold 50,000 to 75,000 clones, with roughly 84% observed a single time. The CDR3 totals 20 residues. The V gene end was trimmed by 4 bases and the J gene end by 0 bases; junction bases not matched to a gene: 16. From germline, CDR1 is SGHRS and CDR2 YFSETQ. The sample was peripheral blood. The chain carries TRBV5-1 and TRBJ2-2; 9 nucleotides align to TRBD1. The sequence was obtained from a man older than 75 in a cohort sampled during active COVID-19. CDR3 DNA: TGCGCCAGCAGCAACCCCGGGACAGGGACCGGGAGAGCGAACACCGGGGAGCTGTTTTTT. This encodes CASSNPGTGTGRANTGELFF. Using reference TRBV5-1 and TRBJ2-2 for the parts outside the CDR3, the full variable domain is KAGVTQTPRYLIKTRGQQVTLSCSPISGHRSVSWYQQTPGQGLQFLFEYFSETQRNKGNFPGRFSGRQFSNSRSEMNVSTLELGDSALYLCASSNPGTGTGRANTGELFFGEGSRLTVL.